Shown below are 29 T cell receptor beta chains from a single sample sequenced in a study of monozygotic twins with inflammatory bowel disease. TCRdb re-analyzed the 5' RACE reads; it lists each CDR3 protein once, without DNA. In all, the sample yields approximately 400,000 distinct CDR3 sequences. Sequencing was performed on blood. These receptors were collected from a human donor with ulcerative colitis or Crohn's disease, or a healthy co-twin of an affected twin (not recorded which).

The rearrangement links TRBV5-1 to TRBJ2-1; the TCRdb call, TRBD1, lacks DNA for checking. Germline V gene sequence: CDR1 SGHRS, CDR2 YFSETQ. The length of the CDR3 is 14 residues. CDR3 protein: CASSPRGFYNEQFF.

The chain links TRBV5-1 to TRBJ2-5; TCRdb gives TRBD1 as the D gene, but with no DNA this cannot be confirmed. The CDR3 has 20 amino acids. CDR1 SGHRS and CDR2 YFSETQ come from the germline V gene. CDR3 sequence: CASAGGQVWEARGRQETQYF. The whole variable domain, filled in from reference TRBV5-1 and TRBJ2-5, reads KAGVTQTPRYLIKTRGQQVTLSCSPISGHRSVSWYQQTPGQGLQFLFEYFSETQRNKGNFPGRFSGRQFSNSRSEMNVSTLELGDSALYLCASAGGQVWEARGRQETQYFGPGTRLLVL.

The chain combines TRBV9 with TRBJ2-1. In germline, CDR1 is SGDLS, CDR2 YYNGEE. There are 14 residues in the CDR3. The CDR3 sequence is CASSFLTFGNEQFF.

The chain recombines TRBV4-3 with TRBJ2-7; TCRdb calls TRBD1, which cannot be checked without DNA. Germline CDR1 reads LGHNA; CDR2 reads YSLEER. CDR3 length equals 15 residues. The CDR3: CASSQARGSSYEQYF.

This chain joins TRBV29-1 and TRBJ2-7. The germline gives CDR1 SQVTM, CDR2 ANQGSEA. The CDR3 has 12 amino acids. The CDR3 sequence: CSAELGTYEQYF.

The rearrangement links TRBV27 to TRBJ1-5; checking the TCRdb D call of TRBD1 is not possible without DNA. This CDR3 spans 17 amino acids. Per germline, CDR1 MNHEY and CDR2 SMNVEV (reference sequence). CDR3 protein: CASSSPGQGGLNQPQHF.

The gene calls are TRBV28 and TRBJ2-2; the D call from TCRdb, TRBD1, cannot be confirmed without DNA. The CDR3 extends over 16 amino acids. CDR1 is MDHEN and CDR2 is SYDVKM in the germline V gene. This chain's CDR3 is CASSQRDRGDTGELFF.

The chain links TRBV7-8 to TRBJ2-1; the TCRdb D gene call, TRBD2, has no DNA to confirm it. Germline V gene lookup returns CDR1 SGHVS and CDR2 FQNEAQ. The CDR3 runs to 16 residues. This chain's CDR3 is CASSLVLAGGNGEQFF.

The V gene is TRBV19, the J gene TRBJ1-6. This CDR3 has 13 amino acids. Germline V gives CDR1 LNHDA, CDR2 SQIVND (reference sequence). The CDR3 reads CATTASYNSPLHF.

V and J are TRBV19 and TRBJ1-1. The CDR3 consists of 13 residues. Germline CDR1 reads LNHDA; CDR2 reads SQIVND (reference sequence). The CDR3 spells CATKDFLNTEAFF. Complete variable domain (other parts from reference TRBV19 and TRBJ1-1): DGGITQSPKYLFRKEGQNVTLSCEQNLNHDAMYWYRQDPGQGLRLIYYSQIVNDFQKGDIAEGYSVSREKKESFPLTVTSAQKNPTAFYLCATKDFLNTEAFFGQGTRLTVV.

The V and J genes are TRBV5-8 and TRBJ2-1; TCRdb indicates TRBD2, and absent DNA this call remains unverified. CDR3 length equals 16 residues. Germline CDR1 and CDR2: SGHTS and YDEGEE. The CDR3 loop reads CASSLIGLGAGGEQFF.

The chain couples TRBV20-1 to TRBJ2-7. Germline V gene sequence: CDR1 DFQATT, CDR2 SNEGSKA (reference sequence). The CDR3 sequence is 15 residues long. The CDR3 sequence is CSAPATFRGAYEQYF.

The chain combines TRBV5-1 with TRBJ1-4; there is no DNA to check the TCRdb D call of TRBD1. Germline V gene sequence: CDR1 SGHRS, CDR2 YFSETQ. This CDR3 comprises 17 residues. The CDR3 protein is CASSLEGAAWTNEKLFF.

The gene calls are TRBV20-1 and TRBJ2-1; no DNA is available, so the TRBD2 call from TCRdb remains unchecked. Germline CDR1 reads DFQATT; CDR2 reads SNEGSKA (reference sequence). The CDR3 has 15 residues. Here the CDR3 reads CSASSPQDSYNEQFF.

This sequence joins TRBV6-5 and TRBJ2-1; TCRdb names TRBD2, which stays unverified in the absence of DNA. Germline values: CDR1 MNHEY, CDR2 SVGAGI. This CDR3 contains 16 residues. The CDR3 protein is CASSYSLAASYNEQFF.

The V gene is TRBV6-1, the J gene TRBJ2-7; lacking DNA, the TRBD1 call made by TCRdb goes unchecked. Germline V gives CDR1 MNHNS, CDR2 SASEGT. This CDR3 is 13 amino acids long. CDR3 protein: CARSEGQDLPQYF.

CDR3 sequence: CASSLSGEPGQPQHF. The V gene is TRBV5-1, the J gene TRBJ1-5; the TRBD1 assignment by TCRdb is unverifiable without DNA. Germline V lookup: CDR1 SGHRS, CDR2 YFSETQ. The CDR3 has 15 amino acids.

The J gene is TRBJ2-3, the V gene TRBV6-6; the TRBD1 assignment by TCRdb is unverifiable without DNA. The germline CDR1 and CDR2 sequences are MNHNY and SVGAGI (reference sequence). There are 14 residues in the CDR3. CDR3 sequence: CASRLTVSTDTQYF.

The rearrangement uses TRBV20-1 and TRBJ1-1; lacking DNA, the TRBD1 call made by TCRdb goes unchecked. Germline V gene data show CDR1 as DFQATT and CDR2 as SNEGSKA (reference sequence). The CDR3 spans 14 residues. CDR3: CSAREPGPGDEAFF.

The rearrangement uses TRBV7-9 and TRBJ1-1; the TCRdb D gene call, TRBD1, has no DNA to confirm it. The CDR3 is 15 amino acids. In germline, CDR1 is SEHNR, CDR2 FQNEAQ (reference sequence). The CDR3 here is CASSLTGQAAPEAFF.

CDR3 loop: CASSLAGTSGSTGELFF. J is TRBJ2-2 and V is TRBV5-5; the D call from TCRdb, TRBD2, cannot be confirmed without DNA. Germline CDR1 SGHKS, CDR2 YYEKEE (reference sequence). There are 17 residues in the CDR3.

The rearrangement links TRBV9 to TRBJ1-1; TCRdb indicates TRBD1, and absent DNA this call remains unverified. The CDR3 sequence is 13 residues long. The germline V gene has CDR1 SGDLS and CDR2 YYNGEE. CDR3 loop: CASRDRENTEAFF.

The V call is TRBV5-1, the J call TRBJ1-1; TCRdb indicates TRBD1, and absent DNA this call remains unverified. This CDR3 region has 14 residues. Germline loops: CDR1 SGHRS, CDR2 YFSETQ. The CDR3 loop is CASSARTGGTEAFF.

The rearrangement joins TRBV11-2 to TRBJ2-1; TCRdb indicates TRBD2, and absent DNA this call remains unverified. The CDR3 sequence is 13 residues long. Germline CDR1 SGHAT, CDR2 FQNNGV. The CDR3 protein is CASSGSDFSKQFF.

The V and J genes are TRBV20-1 and TRBJ2-1; the TCRdb call, TRBD1, lacks DNA for checking. Per the germline V gene, CDR1 is DFQATT and CDR2 is SNEGSKA (reference sequence). This CDR3 contains 16 residues. CDR3 region: CSARDSGTGAYNEQFF.

The chain couples TRBV7-2 to TRBJ2-1; TCRdb gives TRBD2 as the D gene, but with no DNA this cannot be confirmed. In germline, CDR1 is SGHTA, CDR2 FQGNSA. This CDR3 contains 14 residues. CDR3 region: CASSPRTSGNEQFF.

The gene calls are TRBV28 and TRBJ2-1. Per germline, CDR1 MDHEN and CDR2 SYDVKM. The CDR3 consists of 13 residues. CDR3 sequence reads: CASTTGSYNEQFF.

The chain couples TRBV18 to TRBJ2-7; as DNA is missing, the TRBD1 call by TCRdb cannot be tested. Germline V gene data show CDR1 as KGHSH and CDR2 as LQKENI. CDR3 length: 13 amino acids. The CDR3 reads CAISSGGVYEQYF. Complete variable domain (other parts from reference TRBV18 and TRBJ2-7): NAGVMQNPRHLVRRRGQEARLRCSPMKGHSHVYWYRQLPEEGLKFMVYLQKENIIDESGMPKERFSAEFPKEGPSILRIQQVVRGDSAAYFCAISSGGVYEQYFGPGTRLTVT.

The chain joins TRBV5-1 to TRBJ2-5; TCRdb gives TRBD2 as the D gene, but with no DNA this cannot be confirmed. Germline lookup yields CDR1 SGHRS and CDR2 YFSETQ. CDR3 length equals 15 residues. CDR3 amino acids: CASSFTPTSGATQYF. Variable domain in full (rest from reference TRBV5-1 and TRBJ2-5): KAGVTQTPRYLIKTRGQQVTLSCSPISGHRSVSWYQQTPGQGLQFLFEYFSETQRNKGNFPGRFSGRQFSNSRSEMNVSTLELGDSALYLCASSFTPTSGATQYFGPGTRLLVL.